This T cell receptor (beta chain) was retrieved from a study of PD-1 blockade in mismatch repair-deficient tumors. Looking at the study overall: Patients had 12 mismatch repair-deficient cancer types and were previously treated and progressing.

Per germline, CDR1 SNHLY and CDR2 FYNNEI. V lost 2 bases and J lost 4, with 14 bases in between. This CDR3 is built from 16 residues. Every patient had mismatch repair deficiency by PCR or immunohistochemistry. Sequencing was performed with immunoSEQ multiplex PCR; in TCRdb, only in-frame clones are kept and a portion is missing. The sample holds 35,000 or so clones, approximately 85% seen once. Overall study findings and caveats: Tumor-resident clones, often undetectable pretreatment in blood, expanded then contracted after pembrolizumab.

In regard to this clone: Its target is not known.

This chain links TRBV2 with TRBJ2-2; D gene unclear. This clonotype was obtained from an adult with mismatch repair-deficient cancer. The material was peripheral blood, obtained 76 weeks after starting pembrolizumab. CDR3 amino acids: CASSERLLKTTGELFF. The CDR3 DNA sequence: TGTGCCAGCAGTGAACGACTCTTAAAAACCACCGGGGAGCTGTTTTTT.